This T cell receptor beta chain is from a study of Graves' ophthalmopathy and Graves' hyperthyroidism. RNA served as the template for amplifying TCR beta CDR3 regions. Second-round multiplex PCR followed a first-round RT-PCR using HTBI primers. TCRdb used MiXCR to reprocess the multiplex PCR reads, holding one entry per CDR3 protein. In the table there are about 1.2 million distinct CDR3 sequences, about 35% of which are singletons. This clonotype was detected many times. Its target is unknown. General study points: Detection in blood was also observed for most expanded thyroid clonotypes above 0.001 frequency.

Hyperthyroidism patients had new diagnoses, durations under 2 months, and ages of 18 to 65. Additional autoimmune diseases, uncontrolled infections, pregnancy or lactation disqualified patients. It was on clinical symptoms, serum thyroxine, TRAb, thyroid ultrasound and orbital computed tomography that diagnosis relied. Deletions cut 7 bases from V and 6 bases from J, with 21 bases between. The CDR3 extends over 15 amino acids. Germline V gives CDR1 LNHDA, CDR2 SQIVND (reference sequence). The V call is TRBV19, the J call TRBJ1-1, with D perhaps matching TRBD1 (6 bases). The receptor was isolated from an adult man with Graves' hyperthyroidism. The sample consisted of peripheral blood or thyroid tissue (not recorded which). This chain's CDR3 is CASTIGGRGFAEAFF. CDR3 in DNA: TGTGCCAGTACCATAGGAGGGAGGGGGTTCGCTGAAGCTTTCTTT.